This entry concerns a single TCR beta chain. This clonotype was counted at least ten times. It lacks a known antigen. No base quality information exists; no much larger clone differs at one position. Trimming removed 0 bases from V and 2 bases from J, leaving 17 bases between the germline ends. The germline V gene (reference sequence) sets CDR1 to LGHDT and CDR2 to YNNKEL. The CDR3 starts with the cysteine, ends with the phenylalanine, and has 17 residues. The sequence is cut down to CDR3 DNA, 51 bases in frame from base 1. The sample originates from a study of CD8+CD57+ T cells in acquired aplastic anemia (dated by TCRdb to 2017 to 2018). Study-level background: Extracted DNA from sorted CD4+ and CD8+ cells averaged about 3.4 ug, ranging from roughly 0.2 to 30 ug. An average of roughly 10 million reads for CD4+ cells and 11 million or so reads for CD8+ cells was obtained from healthy donor samples.

Profiling of TCR beta VDJ combinations and CDR3 sequences used genomic DNA as the template. An Illumina HiSeq 2000 was used for TCR repertoire sequencing. Turning to the authors' computational methods: TRBV/TRBJ rearrangement plots, CDR3 size and DJ length profiles, and Simpson's diversity index were used to evaluate the repertoires. The most abundant DNA sequence in the deep sequencing data was taken as the immunodominant clone. CDR3 amino acid sequences were screened for sharing across subjects and were compared with published repertoires and the VDJdb database. TCRdb itself trimmed the public reads at Q25 with fastp, ran MiXCR and retained productive beta chains. Rows are combined by CDR3 protein, so each entry shows the most common genes and DNA. None of the V and J calls come from the authors' own analysis; TCRdb made them. For this sample the table gives about 420,000 distinct CDR3 sequences, of which around 68% were detected only once. The ten largest clones represent under 4.5% of the sample.

Broad study findings and their caveats: Some 31 CD8+ CDR3 sequences were shared between patients and controls but appeared highly expressed in patients and within their immunodominant clones. Between patients and healthy controls, no significant difference in CD8+ Simpson's diversity was found (P=0.060).

In this study, sorted CD4+ and CD8+ T cells from the blood of healthy subjects and of severe aplastic anemia patients had their TCR repertoires deep-sequenced. Ficoll-Paque density gradient centrifugation was used to isolate peripheral blood mononuclear cells. CD4+ and CD8+ T cells were sorted by FACS or magnetic beads before DNA extraction. This chain is built from TRBV3-1 and TRBJ2-7; the D call is tentative, TRBD1 or TRBD2, as each matches 6 bases. Sequenced sample: sorted CD4+, CD8+, or CD8+CD57+ T cells (not recorded which) from PBMCs. The clonotype originates from a human donor in good health, serving as a control. This receptor has the CDR3 CASSQDQGRGLAYEQYF. The sequenced DNA: TGTGCCAGCAGCCAAGATCAGGGGCGGGGCCTTGCCTACGAGCAGTACTTC.